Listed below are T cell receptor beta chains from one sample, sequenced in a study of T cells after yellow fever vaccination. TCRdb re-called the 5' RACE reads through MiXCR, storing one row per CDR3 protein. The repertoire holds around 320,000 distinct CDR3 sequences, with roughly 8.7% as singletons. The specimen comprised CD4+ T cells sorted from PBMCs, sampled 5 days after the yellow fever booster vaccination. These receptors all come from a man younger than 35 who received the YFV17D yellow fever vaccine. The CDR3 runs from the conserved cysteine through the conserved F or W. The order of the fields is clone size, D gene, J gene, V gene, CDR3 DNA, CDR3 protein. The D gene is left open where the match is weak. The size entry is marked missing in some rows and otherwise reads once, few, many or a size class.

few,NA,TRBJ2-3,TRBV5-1,TGCGCCAGCAGCCCGGCAAGCATACGCACAGATACGCAGTATTTT,CASSPASIRTDTQYF
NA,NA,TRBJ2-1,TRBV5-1,TGCGCCAGCAGCTTGGACTCAGTGGGCAATGAGCAGTTCTTC,CASSLDSVGNEQFF
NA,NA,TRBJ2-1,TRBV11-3,TGTGCCAGCAGCTTTGGTGAGCATGAGCAGTTCTTC,CASSFGEHEQFF
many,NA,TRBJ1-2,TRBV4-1,TGCGCCAGCGGACGAATCGGGGGAAATGGAGGTGGCTACACCTTC,CASGRIGGNGGGYTF
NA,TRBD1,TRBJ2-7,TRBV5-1,TGCGCCAGCAGCTCGCGGGGACAGGGTCACGAGCAGTACTTC,CASSSRGQGHEQYF
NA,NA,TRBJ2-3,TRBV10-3,TGTGCCATCAGTGCCGGGGGACCCATGGATACGCAGTATTTT,CAISAGGPMDTQYF
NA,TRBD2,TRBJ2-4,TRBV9,TGTGCCAGCAGCATCGGGACTAGCGGTGGAAACATTCAGTACTTC,CASSIGTSGGNIQYF
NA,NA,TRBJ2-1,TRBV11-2,TGTGCCAGCAGCCCGAGGCTCACCTACAATGAGCAGTTCTTC,CASSPRLTYNEQFF
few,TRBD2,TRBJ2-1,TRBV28,TGTGCCAGCAGTTCCGCGGGACTAGCGGGGGGAAACAATGAGCAGTTCTTC,CASSSAGLAGGNNEQFF
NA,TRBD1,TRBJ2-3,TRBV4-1,TGCGCCAGCAGCATCCGACAGGGTGGCACAGATACGCAGTATTTT,CASSIRQGGTDTQYF
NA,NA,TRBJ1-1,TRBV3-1,TGTGCCAGCAGCCAAGGGCTGGGGTTTACTGAAGCTTTCTTT,CASSQGLGFTEAFF
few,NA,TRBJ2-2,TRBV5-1,TGCGCCAGCAGCCATACGGGGTTCACCGGGGAGCTGTTTTTT,CASSHTGFTGELFF
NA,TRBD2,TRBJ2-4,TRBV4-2,TGTGCCAGCAGCCAATACAGCGGGGGGGGAAACATTCAGTACTTC,CASSQYSGGGNIQYF
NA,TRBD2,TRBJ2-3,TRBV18,TGTGCCAGCTCCAAGGGAATCGGAGCGGGGGAAGATACGCAGTATTTT,CASSKGIGAGEDTQYF
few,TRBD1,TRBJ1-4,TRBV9,TGTGCCAGCAGCGTGACGAATTCTCCGGGACAGGGGAACGAAAAACTGTTTTTT,CASSVTNSPGQGNEKLFF
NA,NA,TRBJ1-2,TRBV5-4,TGTGCCAGCAGCCCGGGGGGGGTGGTAGCTAACTATGGCTACACCTTC,CASSPGGVVANYGYTF
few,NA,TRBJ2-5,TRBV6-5,TGTGCCAGCAGTCCACCCGGGGTCATGGAGACCCAGTACTTC,CASSPPGVMETQYF
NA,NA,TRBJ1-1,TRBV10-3,TGTGCCATCAGTGAGTACGTAATGAACACTGAAGCTTTCTTT,CAISEYVMNTEAFF
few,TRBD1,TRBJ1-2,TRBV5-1,TGCGCCAGCACCCCACTTGGTGGGACAGGGGGCGTTAACTATGGCTACACCTTC,CASTPLGGTGGVNYGYTF
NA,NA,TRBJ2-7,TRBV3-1,TGTGCCAGCAGCCCAAGGGGGGGGAGAACCTACGAGCAGTACTTC,CASSPRGGRTYEQYF
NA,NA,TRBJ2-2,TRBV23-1,TGCGCCAGCAGTCAATCTAGGGATATTGCCGGGGAGCTGTTTTTT,CASSQSRDIAGELFF
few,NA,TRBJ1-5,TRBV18,TGTGCCAGCTCACCAGCCCAGGGGTTGCATCAGCCCCAGCATTTT,CASSPAQGLHQPQHF
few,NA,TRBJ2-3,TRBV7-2,TGTGCCAGCAACAACCTGATTGGGAGCACAGATACGCAGTATTTT,CASNNLIGSTDTQYF
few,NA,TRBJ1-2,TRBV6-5,TGTGCCAGCAGTTACCGGAGAGGGGCCAGGACCTTC,CASSYRRGARTF
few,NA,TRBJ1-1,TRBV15,TGTGCCACCAGGGCAGGACAGTTTCACACTGAAGCTTTCTTT,CATRAGQFHTEAFF
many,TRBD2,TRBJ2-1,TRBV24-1,TGTGCCACCAGTGATCCGGGCGGGACTAAACCTAATGAGCAGTTCTTC,CATSDPGGTKPNEQFF
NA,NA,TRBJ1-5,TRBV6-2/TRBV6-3,TGTGCCAGCAGCCGGACCCTATTTCACAATCAGCCCCAGCATTTT,CASSRTLFHNQPQHF
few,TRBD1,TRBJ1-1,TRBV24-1,TGTGCCACCAGTCGACAGGGAGGTACTGAAGCTTTCTTT,CATSRQGGTEAFF
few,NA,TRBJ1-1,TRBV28,TGTGCCAGCAGTTCTTTATACAGGGTAGACGCTTTCTTT,CASSSLYRVDAFF
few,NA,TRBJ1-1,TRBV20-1,TGCAGTGCCCCTAGACTGTGGGGCACTGAAGCTTTCTTT,CSAPRLWGTEAFF
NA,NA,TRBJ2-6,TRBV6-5,TGTGCCAGCAGTGGGCATGGGGCCAACGTCCTGACTTTC,CASSGHGANVLTF
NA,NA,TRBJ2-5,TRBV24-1,TGTGCCACCAGGGGACTCCAAGAGACCCAGTACTTC,CATRGLQETQYF
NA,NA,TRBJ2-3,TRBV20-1,TGCAGTGGTGGGACGGTAAGCACAGATACGCAGTATTTT,CSGGTVSTDTQYF
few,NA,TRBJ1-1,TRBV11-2,TGTGCCAGCAGCAGCTTTAAGGGACCCTCGGGCACTGAAGCTTTCTTT,CASSSFKGPSGTEAFF
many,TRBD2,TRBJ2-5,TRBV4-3,TGCGCCAGCAGCCAAGAAACTAGCGGGGGGGCCCCGGAGACCCAGTACTTC,CASSQETSGGAPETQYF
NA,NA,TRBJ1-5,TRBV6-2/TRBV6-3,TGTGCCAGCAGTCCCACAGGGAACGGGAATCAGCCCCAGCATTTT,CASSPTGNGNQPQHF
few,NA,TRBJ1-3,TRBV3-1,TGTGCCAGCAGCCAAGGGGACGGTGGAAACACCATATATTTT,CASSQGDGGNTIYF
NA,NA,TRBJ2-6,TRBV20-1,TGCAGTGCTCCCAGTAGGGGGGGATCTGGGGCCAACGTCCTGACTTTC,CSAPSRGGSGANVLTF
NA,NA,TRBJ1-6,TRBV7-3,TGTGCCAGCAGCTTTCAGGGAAATTCACCCCTCCACTTT,CASSFQGNSPLHF
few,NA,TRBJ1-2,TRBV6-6,TGTGCCAGCAGTGACGGGCCTACCGGTGGTGGCTACACCTTC,CASSDGPTGGGYTF